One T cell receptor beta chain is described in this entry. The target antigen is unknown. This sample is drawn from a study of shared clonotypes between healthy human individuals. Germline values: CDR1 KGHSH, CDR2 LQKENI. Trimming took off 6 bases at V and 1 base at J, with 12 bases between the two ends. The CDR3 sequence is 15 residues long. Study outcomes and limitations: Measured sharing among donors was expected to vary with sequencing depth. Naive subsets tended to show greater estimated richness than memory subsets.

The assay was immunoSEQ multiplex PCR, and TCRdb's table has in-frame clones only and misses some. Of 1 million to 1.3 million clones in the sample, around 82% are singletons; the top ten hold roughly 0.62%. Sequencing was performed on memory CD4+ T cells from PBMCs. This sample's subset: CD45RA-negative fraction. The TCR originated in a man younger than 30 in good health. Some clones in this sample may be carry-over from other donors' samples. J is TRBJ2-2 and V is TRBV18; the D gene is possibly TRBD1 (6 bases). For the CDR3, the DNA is TGTGCCAGCTCTCCCGGGACAAGGAACACCGGGGAGCTGTTTTTT. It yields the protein CASSPGTRNTGELFF.